These 21 T cell receptor beta chains share one sample of origin, sequenced in a study of OX40 agonist ivuxolimab in advanced cancers. The protocol was immunoSEQ multiplex PCR, while the TCRdb copy is restricted to in-frame clones and leaves out a portion. The data hold tens of thousands of clones, with about 87% observed a single time. The starting material was CD4+ or CD8+ T cells sorted from blood, obtained in a trial of the OX40 agonist ivuxolimab. Receptors were obtained from an adult with an advanced solid tumor such as melanoma, head and neck, liver or kidney cancer.

The genes are TRBV4-1 and TRBJ2-7, with 10 positions matching TRBD1. The V and J ends lost 3 bases and 5 bases, in that order; junction bases with no gene match: 7. The CDR3 spans 15 residues. Germline V CDR1 and CDR2: MGHRA, YSYEKL. CDR3 region: CASSHPGQGTHEQYF. CDR3 nucleotides: TGCGCCAGCAGCCATCCGGGACAGGGGACCCACGAGCAGTACTTC.

J is TRBJ2-1 and V is TRBV20-1; D gene unclear. With 1 base removed from V and 7 bases from J, the gap between germline ends came to 5 bases. Germline loops: CDR1 DFQATT, CDR2 SNEGSKA (reference sequence). This CDR3 region has 11 residues. CDR3 in DNA: TGCAGTGCTAGAGGAGCGAATGAGCAGTTCTTC. Translating gives CSARGANEQFF.

This clone was detected once. The chain combines TRBV10-3 with TRBJ2-5, with 7 bases identical to TRBD1. V was pared by 3 bases and J by 5 bases, with 3 bases of the junction left unmatched. CDR3 length: 13 residues. From germline, CDR1 is ENHRY and CDR2 SYGVKD. Here the CDR3 reads CAISDDRVETQYF. The CDR3 DNA sequence: TGTGCCATCAGTGACGACAGGGTGGAGACCCAGTACTTC.

The chain couples TRBV6-4 to TRBJ2-1; D gene uncertain. V was pared by 6 bases and J by 0 bases, with 21 bases between. Germline CDR1 and CDR2: MRHNA and SNTAGT. The CDR3 runs 18 residues. CDR3 protein: CASSKGSAVLSSYNEQFF. CDR3 nucleotides: TGTGCCAGCAGCAAAGGGTCTGCCGTATTAAGCTCCTACAATGAGCAGTTCTTC.

The V and J genes are TRBV4-1 and TRBJ2-1, with a weak D call TRBD1 (7 bases). Trimming pared 3 bases from V and 3 bases from J, leaving 21 bases between. CDR1 is MGHRA and CDR2 is YSYEKL in the germline V gene. This CDR3 contains 18 residues. The CDR3 nucleotides are TGCGCCAGCAGCCAGGACGCCCTAGCAGGGGGGATCTACAATGAGCAGTTCTTC. This translates into CASSQDALAGGIYNEQFF.

This clone was observed a single time. In DNA form, the CDR3 reads TGTGCCAGCATCAAAGGGGGATTGAGCACAGATACGCAGTATTTT. It codes for CASIKGGLSTDTQYF. This sequence joins TRBV5-4 and TRBJ2-3; the D gene is possibly TRBD1 (6 bases). The length of the CDR3 is 15 residues. V lost 6 bases, J lost 0 bases, and 14 bases lay in between. Germline V CDR1 and CDR2: SGHNT, YYREEE (reference sequence). The variable domain in full, with the rest retrieved from reference TRBV5-4 and TRBJ2-3, is ETGVTQSPTHLIKTRGQQVTLRCSSQSGHNTVSWYQQALGQGPQFIFQYYREEENGRGNFPPRFSGLQFPNYSSELNVNALELDDSALYLCASIKGGLSTDTQYFGPGTRLTVL.

By frequency in the sample, this clone is medium-sized. V and J are TRBV19 and TRBJ2-1, with no clear D. The V gene's germline CDR1 is LNHDA and CDR2 SQIVND (reference sequence). Deletions cut 10 bases from V and 7 bases from J, with 14 bases between. The CDR3 covers 12 residues. The CDR3 protein is CATTSNGNEQFF. In DNA form, the CDR3 reads TGTGCCACCACCTCTAACGGGAATGAGCAGTTCTTC.

The chain has TRBV19 and TRBJ2-1; 8 bases fit TRBD1. V lost 3 bases and J lost 5; bases outside the gene matches: 9. Germline assignment: CDR1 LNHDA and CDR2 SQIVND (reference sequence). There are 16 residues in the CDR3. CDR3 protein: CASSMTGEGSNNEQFF. The CDR3 nucleotides are TGTGCCAGTAGTATGACAGGGGAAGGGTCTAACAATGAGCAGTTCTTC.

The chain uses TRBV7-8 and TRBJ1-3, with a weak D call TRBD1 (5 bases). V lost 3 bases and J lost 2, with 11 bases in between. Germline assignment: CDR1 SGHVS and CDR2 FQNEAQ. The CDR3 covers 15 residues. In DNA, the CDR3 is TGTGCCAGCAGCTTTCGGGGGGATGCTGGAAACACCATATATTTT. Its protein is CASSFRGDAGNTIYF.

The V gene is TRBV7-3, the J gene TRBJ2-2, with D tentatively TRBD2 (7 bases). Trimming took off 8 bases at V and 6 bases at J, with 16 bases between the two ends. Germline V gene data show CDR1 as SGHTA and CDR2 as FQGTGA. This CDR3 is built from 14 residues. CDR3 in amino acids: CASSRGGDAGELFF. The CDR3 nucleotides are TGTGCCAGCTCCCGAGGGGGGGACGCCGGGGAGCTGTTTTTT.

V and J are TRBV7-3 and TRBJ2-3, with D perhaps TRBD2 (7 bases). This CDR3 is built from 16 residues. CDR1 and CDR2 from the germline V gene are SGHTA and FQGTGA. V was shortened by 2 bases and J by 0 bases, with 12 bases between the two germline ends. DNA of the CDR3: TGTGCCAGCAGCTTAGTCCCGGGGGGCAGCACAGATACGCAGTATTTT. This translates into CASSLVPGGSTDTQYF. Full variable domain (rest looked up from reference TRBV7-3 and TRBJ2-3): GAGVSQTPSNKVTEKGKYVELRCDPISGHTALYWYRQSLGQGPEFLIYFQGTGAADDSGLPNDRFFAVRPEGSVSTLKIQRTERGDSAVYLCASSLVPGGSTDTQYFGPGTRLTVL.

The V gene is TRBV9, the J gene TRBJ2-2; D may match TRBD1 or TRBD2 (6 bases each). The CDR3 is made up of 19 amino acids. Germline V gene lookup returns CDR1 SGDLS and CDR2 YYNGEE. With 4 bases removed from V and 6 bases from J, the gap between germline ends came to 28 bases. The CDR3 protein is CASSPTTRGRGMYAGELFF. The CDR3, as DNA: TGTGCCAGCAGCCCTACAACCCGGGGGCGGGGCATGTACGCCGGGGAGCTGTTTTTT.

The CDR3 DNA sequence: TGTGCCTGGAGTGTAGGAATGGGGGGCACTGAAGCTTTCTTT. Protein product: CAWSVGMGGTEAFF. The chain uses TRBV30 and TRBJ1-1, with D possibly TRBD1 on 5 matching bases. Trimming removed 0 bases at V and 4 bases at J, with 12 bases between. The CDR3 has 14 residues. The germline V gene has CDR1 GTSNPN and CDR2 SVGIG (reference sequence).

This sequence joins TRBV14 and TRBJ1-1; D is undetermined. V gave up 0 bases and J gave up 0 bases, with 11 bases separating them. The CDR3 runs 16 residues. Germline V gives CDR1 SGHDN, CDR2 FVKESK. The CDR3 nucleotides are TGTGCCAGCAGCCAAGATTGGGGATCGGTGAACACTGAAGCTTTCTTT. This translates into CASSQDWGSVNTEAFF.

This chain links TRBV7-3 with TRBJ2-5; 11 nucleotides line up with TRBD1. The CDR3 totals 17 residues. Germline V CDR1 and CDR2: SGHTA, FQGTGA. V gave up 3 bases and J gave up 5 bases; unmatched junction bases: 11. In DNA form, the CDR3 reads TGTGCCAGCAGCTTGAAACCCCCGGGACAGGGGGGGGAGACCCAGTACTTC. As protein: CASSLKPPGQGGETQYF. The whole variable domain, filled in from reference TRBV7-3 and TRBJ2-5, reads GAGVSQTPSNKVTEKGKYVELRCDPISGHTALYWYRQSLGQGPEFLIYFQGTGAADDSGLPNDRFFAVRPEGSVSTLKIQRTERGDSAVYLCASSLKPPGQGGETQYFGPGTRLLVL.

CDR3 DNA: TGTGCCAGCAGCCGGGACAGGCGCTCTGGGGCCAACGTCCTGACTTTC. Translating gives CASSRDRRSGANVLTF. The J gene is TRBJ2-6, the V gene TRBV14, with 8 nucleotides matching TRBD1. V dropped 4 bases and J dropped 0; count of bases not matched to a gene: 2. Germline-derived CDR1 and CDR2 are SGHDN and FVKESK. The CDR3 contains 16 residues.

This rearrangement joins TRBV7-2 to TRBJ2-5, with D tentatively TRBD1 (6 bases). The germline V gene has CDR1 SGHTA and CDR2 FQGNSA. Trimming cost V 5 bases and J 5 bases, with 18 bases left between them. This CDR3 has 15 amino acids. The CDR3 sequence is CASSQDPTGWETQYF. Written as DNA, the CDR3 is TGTGCCAGCAGCCAAGACCCCACAGGGTGGGAGACCCAGTACTTC. Complete variable domain (other parts from reference TRBV7-2 and TRBJ2-5): GAGVSQSPSNKVTEKGKDVELRCDPISGHTALYWYRQSLGQGLEFLIYFQGNSAPDKSGLPSDRFSAERTGGSVSTLTIQRTQQEDSAVYLCASSQDPTGWETQYFGPGTRLLVL.

With respect to this clone: Being one base from a much bigger clone, this may be a read error. This CDR3 is also generated by other DNA sequences in the sample. The chain couples TRBV6-1 to TRBJ1-2; 8 nucleotides align to TRBD1. CDR1 and CDR2 from the germline V gene are MNHNS and SASEGT. The V segment lost 2 bases and the J segment 7 bases; nucleotides outside the gene matches: 3. The CDR3 consists of 13 residues. The CDR3 is CASSERTGSGYTF. DNA of the CDR3: TGTGCCAGCAGTGAAAGGACAGGGAGTGGCTACACCTTC.

The gene calls are TRBV7-3 and TRBJ2-3, with D possibly TRBD2 on 6 matching bases. Per germline, CDR1 SGHTA and CDR2 FQGTGA. The germline V and J ends were trimmed by 5 bases and 4 bases, with 19 bases remaining between them. The CDR3 spans 16 residues. The CDR3 is CASSQQGLLAADTQYF. CDR3 coding DNA: TGTGCCAGCAGCCAACAAGGACTACTTGCCGCAGATACGCAGTATTTT.

This rearrangement joins TRBV5-8 to TRBJ2-2, with 9 bases fitting TRBD1. Germline CDR1 is SGHTS and CDR2 is YDEGEE. This CDR3 comprises 14 residues. V lost 4 bases to trimming and J lost 7 bases; unmatched junction nucleotides: 5. CDR3: CASSPGQGIGELFF. CDR3 nucleotide sequence: TGTGCCAGCAGCCCGGGACAGGGAATCGGGGAGCTGTTTTTT.

The chain combines TRBV7-2 with TRBJ2-1, with a possible D match to TRBD2 (6 bases). The CDR3 contains 15 residues. V was cut by 3 bases and J by 1 base, with 10 bases left in between. The germline gives CDR1 SGHTA, CDR2 FQGNSA. For the CDR3, the DNA is TGTGCCAGCAGCTTCGGCGGGAATTCCTACAATGAGCAGTTCTTC. Protein: CASSFGGNSYNEQFF.